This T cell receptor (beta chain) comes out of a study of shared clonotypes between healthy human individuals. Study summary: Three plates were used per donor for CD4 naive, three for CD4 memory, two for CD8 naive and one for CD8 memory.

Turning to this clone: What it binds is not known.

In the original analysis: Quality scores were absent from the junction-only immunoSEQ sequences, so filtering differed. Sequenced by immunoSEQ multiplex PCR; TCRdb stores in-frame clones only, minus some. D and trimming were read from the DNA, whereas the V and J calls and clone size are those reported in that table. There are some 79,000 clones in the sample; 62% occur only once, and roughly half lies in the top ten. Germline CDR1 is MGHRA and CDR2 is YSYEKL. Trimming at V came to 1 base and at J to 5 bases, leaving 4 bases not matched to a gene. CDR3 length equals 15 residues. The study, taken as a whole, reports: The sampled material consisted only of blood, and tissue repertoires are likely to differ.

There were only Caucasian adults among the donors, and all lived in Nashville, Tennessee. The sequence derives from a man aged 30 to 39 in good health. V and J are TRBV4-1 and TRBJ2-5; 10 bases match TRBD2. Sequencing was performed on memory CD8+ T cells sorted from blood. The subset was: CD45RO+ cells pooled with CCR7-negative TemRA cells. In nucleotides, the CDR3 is TGCGCCAGCAGCCAAGTCGCTAGCGGGAGCGAGACCCAGTACTTC. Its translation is CASSQVASGSETQYF.